Listed below are T cell receptor beta chains from one sample, sequenced in a study of spatial heterogeneity in lung cancer. TCRdb re-called the 5' RACE reads with MiXCR, one entry per CDR3 protein. The sample has about 20,000 distinct CDR3 sequences; approximately 16% are singletons. Source: lung tumor tissue, taken at surgery. The receptor source for this set is a female donor with early-stage non-small cell lung cancer. Both conserved end residues are part of each CDR3. D genes are given only for firm matches. For some rows the clone size is stated as once, few or many, or as a class when expanded; others skip it.

TRBV14	14	TRBJ2-7	many	NA	CASSQTGSSYEQYF	TGTGCCAGCAGCCAAACAGGGTCCTCCTACGAGCAGTACTTC
TRBV3-1	15	TRBJ2-7	NA	TRBD1	CASRYGTGASYEQYF	TGTGCCAGCAGATACGGGACAGGTGCGTCCTACGAGCAGTACTTC
TRBV7-1	14	TRBJ1-2	NA	NA	CASSSGGYDYGYTF	TGTGCCAGCAGCTCAGGGGGCTATGACTATGGCTACACCTTC
TRBV20-1	17	TRBJ2-7	many	TRBD2	CSARDPGLAGSSYEQYF	TGCAGTGCTAGAGATCCCGGACTAGCGGGGAGCTCCTACGAGCAGTACTTC
TRBV6-1	10	TRBJ2-7	medium-sized	NA	CASLAYEQYF	TGTGCCAGCCTGGCCTACGAGCAGTACTTC
TRBV20-1	12	TRBJ2-7	NA	TRBD2	CSARGEGHEQYF	TGCAGTGCTAGGGGGGAGGGCCACGAGCAGTACTTC
TRBV9	18	TRBJ2-1	few	NA	CASSANPLVVSLSNEQFF	TGTGCCAGCAGCGCAAACCCCCTGGTTGTGTCCCTAAGCAATGAGCAGTTCTTC
TRBV3-1	13	TRBJ2-3	NA	NA	CASSQVPTDTQYF	TGTGCCAGCAGCCAAGTTCCCACAGATACGCAGTATTTT
TRBV25-1	14	TRBJ2-7	many	NA	CASSEWGQSYEQYF	TGTGCCAGCAGTGAATGGGGGCAGTCCTACGAGCAGTACTTC
TRBV29-1	12	TRBJ2-1	NA	NA	CSVAEDVGEQFF	TGCAGCGTTGCAGAGGACGTGGGGGAACAGTTCTTC
TRBV24-1	15	TRBJ2-2	once	NA	CATSDVSGTTGELFF	TGTGCCACCAGTGACGTTAGCGGTACCACCGGGGAGCTGTTTTTT
TRBV6-1	15	TRBJ2-3	few	TRBD1	CASSGRDRGTDTQYF	TGTGCCAGCAGTGGCCGGGACAGGGGAACAGATACGCAGTATTTT
TRBV29-1	13	TRBJ2-3	few	NA	CSGRRQDTDTQYF	TGCAGTGGCAGAAGACAGGACACAGATACGCAGTATTTT
TRBV19	15	TRBJ2-1	NA	NA	CASMNRFLLGNEQFF	TGTGCCAGCATGAACAGGTTCTTATTGGGCAATGAGCAGTTCTTC
TRBV5-5	15	TRBJ2-5	NA	TRBD2	CASSPLAGFSETQYF	TGTGCCAGCAGCCCACTAGCGGGATTCTCAGAGACCCAGTACTTC
TRBV7-8	12	TRBJ2-7	many	NA	CASSQVLYEQYF	TGTGCCAGCAGCCAGGTCCTATACGAGCAGTACTTC
TRBV20-1	13	TRBJ2-7	NA	NA	CSAQSDKTYEQYF	TGCAGTGCTCAATCGGACAAGACCTACGAGCAGTACTTC
TRBV13	16	TRBJ1-2	medium-sized	TRBD1	CASRDRAHPINYGYTF	TGTGCCAGCAGGGACAGGGCCCATCCCATCAACTATGGCTACACCTTC
TRBV3-1	17	TRBJ2-3	few	NA	CASSQDGSGSSTDTQYF	TGTGCCAGCAGCCAAGATGGCTCCGGGAGTAGCACAGATACGCAGTATTTT
TRBV29-1	11	TRBJ2-5	NA	NA	CSGRGPLAQYF	TGCAGCGGCCGGGGCCCCCTCGCCCAGTACTTC
TRBV28	14	TRBJ2-3	many	NA	CASSRRGGKDTQYF	TGTGCCAGCAGCCGCAGGGGGGGAAAGGATACGCAGTATTTT
TRBV12-3/TRBV12-4	11	TRBJ2-7	many	NA	CASSLDRWQYF	TGTGCCAGCAGTTTAGACCGGTGGCAGTACTTC
TRBV4-1	17	TRBJ2-2	many	TRBD2	CASSQKVRLAGAGELFF	TGCGCCAGCAGCCAGAAAGTCAGACTAGCGGGAGCCGGGGAGCTGTTTTTT
TRBV12-3/TRBV12-4	15	TRBJ2-1	many	NA	CASREIRGGMNEQFF	TGTGCCAGCAGAGAAATCAGGGGGGGCATGAATGAGCAGTTCTTC
TRBV14	14	TRBJ2-2	many	NA	CASSQDMNTGELFF	TGTGCCAGCAGCCAAGATATGAACACCGGGGAGCTGTTTTTT
TRBV20-1	14	TRBJ2-3	few	TRBD2	CSAGLAASTDTQYF	TGCAGTGCTGGACTAGCGGCTAGCACAGATACGCAGTATTTT
TRBV18	14	TRBJ2-5	NA	NA	CASSPLLEGRTQYF	TGTGCCAGCTCACCACTTCTTGAGGGACGGACCCAGTACTTC
TRBV7-6	16	TRBJ2-3	many	TRBD1	CASSLPEGQGPDTQYF	TGTGCCAGCAGCTTACCTGAGGGACAGGGCCCAGATACGCAGTATTTT
TRBV9	13	TRBJ2-3	many	NA	CASSPRAPDTQYF	TGTGCCAGCAGCCCCCGCGCCCCAGATACGCAGTATTTT
TRBV7-3	17	TRBJ2-7	many	TRBD2	CASSPHGTSGSSNEQYF	TGTGCCAGCAGCCCCCATGGGACTAGCGGGAGTAGTAACGAGCAGTACTTC
TRBV4-1	17	TRBJ2-1	NA	NA	CASSQLPGVSSYNEQFF	TGCGCCAGCAGCCAGTTGCCGGGGGTGAGCTCCTACAATGAGCAGTTCTTC
TRBV5-1	17	TRBJ2-3	many	NA	CASSAKVPAVSTDTQYF	TGCGCCAGCAGCGCTAAAGTTCCGGCGGTGAGCACAGATACGCAGTATTTT
TRBV5-6	15	TRBJ2-7	many	NA	CASSLGTTAHYEQYF	TGTGCCAGCAGCTTGGGGACGACAGCCCACTACGAGCAGTACTTC
TRBV28	11	TRBJ2-5	many	NA	CASSAKETQYF	TGTGCCAGCAGTGCAAAAGAGACCCAGTACTTC
TRBV10-2	14	TRBJ2-1	NA	TRBD2	CASSGWEGRNEQFF	TGCGCCAGCAGTGGGTGGGAGGGCCGCAATGAGCAGTTCTTC
TRBV6-5	16	TRBJ2-3	many	NA	CASSYSRQYPTDTQYF	TGTGCCAGCAGTTATTCGAGACAGTACCCCACAGATACGCAGTATTTT
TRBV28	12	TRBJ2-7	NA	NA	CASSTLRGAQYF	TGTGCCAGCAGTACCCTAAGGGGGGCGCAGTACTTC
TRBV4-2	16	TRBJ1-2	NA	NA	CASSQDRGGANYGYTF	TGTGCCAGCAGCCAAGATCGCGGGGGGGCGAACTATGGCTACACCTTC
TRBV29-1	14	TRBJ2-3	few	TRBD2	CSALGWRESDTQYF	TGCAGCGCCCTGGGATGGCGGGAGTCAGATACGCAGTATTTT
TRBV20-1	14	TRBJ2-3	few	TRBD1	CSASGTGGPDTQYF	TGCAGTGCTAGCGGGACAGGTGGGCCAGATACGCAGTATTTT
TRBV2	14	TRBJ2-1	few	NA	CASSVPGVSIEQFF	TGTGCCAGCAGTGTGCCAGGGGTTAGCATTGAGCAGTTCTTC
TRBV5-1	15	TRBJ2-7	NA	TRBD2	CASAPTSGRAYEQYF	TGCGCCAGCGCCCCCACCAGCGGGAGGGCTTACGAGCAGTACTTC
TRBV2	15	TRBJ2-1	many	NA	CASSDARSSYNEQFF	TGTGCCAGCAGTGATGCTAGGAGCTCCTACAATGAGCAGTTCTTC
TRBV7-3	13	TRBJ2-7	NA	TRBD1	CASSLRDRGEQYF	TGTGCCAGCAGCCTCCGGGACAGGGGCGAGCAGTACTTC
TRBV20-1	15	TRBJ2-7	few	TRBD2	CSVSTSGRAVYEQYF	TGCAGTGTTAGCACTAGCGGGAGGGCCGTCTACGAGCAGTACTTC
TRBV20-1	13	TRBJ2-6	few	NA	CSAEAAGANVLTF	TGCAGTGCTGAAGCTGCTGGGGCCAACGTCCTGACTTTC
TRBV28	14	TRBJ2-7	NA	TRBD1	CASNKGQGRYEQYF	TGTGCCAGCAACAAGGGACAGGGGCGCTACGAGCAGTACTTC
TRBV6-5	16	TRBJ2-3	NA	TRBD2	CASSYSAGELTDTQYF	TGTGCCAGCAGTTACTCGGCGGGAGAGCTCACAGATACGCAGTATTTT
TRBV7-9	17	TRBJ2-3	many	TRBD2	CASSLGALAGAPDTQYF	TGTGCCAGCAGCTTGGGTGCGCTAGCGGGCGCCCCAGATACGCAGTATTTT
TRBV7-9	15	TRBJ2-4	large	TRBD1	CASTREGQIENIQYF	TGTGCCAGCACGCGTGAGGGACAGATCGAAAACATTCAGTACTTC
TRBV2	14	TRBJ2-1	NA	TRBD2	CASRPPLAGNEQFF	TGTGCCAGCCGCCCCCCTCTAGCGGGCAATGAGCAGTTCTTC
TRBV6-1	16	TRBJ2-5	NA	NA	CASSDYYPRAQETQYF	TGTGCCAGCAGTGACTACTATCCCCGTGCTCAAGAGACCCAGTACTTC
TRBV20-1	14	TRBJ2-1	NA	TRBD2	CSALLASQVRVEFF	TGCAGTGCTCTACTAGCGTCCCAGGTTCGCGTAGAGTTCTTC
TRBV7-6	16	TRBJ2-2	few	NA	CASSLVPWQNTGELFF	TGTGCCAGCAGCTTAGTACCCTGGCAAAACACCGGGGAGCTGTTTTTT